A selection of T cell receptor beta chains follows, all from one sample in a study of blood T cell repertoires in COVID-19. Generated by immunoSEQ multiplex PCR, the TCRdb table keeps only in-frame clones and is missing some. The data show fewer than 120,000 clones, around 76% seen once. Material for sequencing was peripheral blood. Receptors originate from a woman of 80 years or more with acute or convalescent COVID-19. The CDR3 runs from the conserved cysteine through the conserved F or W. A D gene is named only where the DNA matches it firmly.

TRBJ2-2 TRBV3-1/TRBV3-2 - CASSPSWTGELFF
TRBJ2-1 TRBV19 - CATRGGRPYNEQFF
TRBJ2-4 TRBV19 - CASSGREVSGAKNIQYF
TRBJ1-6 TRBV6-5 - CASSPVGVSGSPLHF
TRBJ2-6 TRBV5-8 - CASSRRGSGANVLTF
TRBJ1-5 TRBV7-2 - CASSLEGEGVIGNQPQHF
TRBJ2-7 TRBV5-6 TRBD1 CASSPTGGRHEQYF
TRBJ2-5 TRBV12-1 - CASSGRGDWETQYF
TRBJ2-7 TRBV18 - CASSPADRTYEQYF
TRBJ2-7 TRBV28 TRBD1 CASSLPLQGAHEQYF
TRBJ1-4 TRBV18 TRBD1 CASSPRQGTNEKLFF
TRBJ2-3 TRBV5-1 - CASSLGVPDTQYF
TRBJ2-1 TRBV6-2/TRBV6-3 TRBD2 CASSYLLAGQQFF
TRBJ1-5 TRBV21-1 - CASSRPRQTIPQPQHF
TRBJ1-5 TRBV2 - CASSDGGTWGGQPQHF
TRBJ1-2 TRBV7-9 TRBD1 CASSSWDSNYGYTF
TRBJ1-1 TRBV5-4 TRBD1 CASSSKQGVGTEAFF
TRBJ1-2 TRBV5-1 - CASSLDTNYGYTF
TRBJ2-3 TRBV2 - CANSGTTSTDTQYF
TRBJ2-3 TRBV5-1 TRBD2 CASSLGSGVADTQYF
TRBJ2-6 TRBV27 - CASSSQNSGANVLTF
TRBJ1-5 TRBV29-1 - CSVEPQCRNQPQHF
TRBJ1-5 TRBV18 - CASSPPGTSNQPQHF
TRBJ1-1 TRBV12-5 - CASDSYTTEAFF
TRBJ1-1 TRBV21-1 - CASSRDRNHTEAFF
TRBJ2-3 TRBV7-9 TRBD2 CASSLILAGGPAADTQYF
TRBJ2-2 TRBV7-9 - CASSAPARKGGELFF
TRBJ2-2 TRBV5-4 TRBD2 CASSPLAGGTNTGELFF
TRBJ2-1 TRBV30 TRBD2 CAWIRKGLAVRSSYNEQFF
TRBJ2-1 TRBV7-9 - CASSSQRVAYGNEQFF
TRBJ2-7 TRBV11-3 - CASSPRTGFQQYF